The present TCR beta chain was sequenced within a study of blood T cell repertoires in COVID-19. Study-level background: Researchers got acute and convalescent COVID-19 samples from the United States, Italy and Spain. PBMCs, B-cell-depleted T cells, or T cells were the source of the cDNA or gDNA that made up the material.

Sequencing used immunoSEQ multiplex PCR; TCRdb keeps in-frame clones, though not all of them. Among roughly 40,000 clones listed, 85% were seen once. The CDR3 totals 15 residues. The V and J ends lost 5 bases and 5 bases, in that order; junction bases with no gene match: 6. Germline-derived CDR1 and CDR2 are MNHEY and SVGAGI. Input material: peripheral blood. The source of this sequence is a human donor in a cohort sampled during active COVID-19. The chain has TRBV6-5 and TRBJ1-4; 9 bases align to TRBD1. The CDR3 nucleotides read TGTGCCAGCAGTCCCCGCGGGACAGGGAATGAAAAACTGTTTTTT. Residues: CASSPRGTGNEKLFF.